A single sample gave rise to the 30 T cell receptor beta chains below, sequenced in a study of a mutant IDH1 vaccine in newly diagnosed glioma. Time point reported: week 11, during vaccination. Doses of 300 ug of mutant IDH1 20-mer peptide were given with topical imiquimod. Assay: immunoSEQ multiplex PCR; the TCRdb copy retains only in-frame clones and omits some. Of about 66,000 clones in the sample, about four fifths were seen once. No antigen has been assigned to these receptors. The sequences come from PBMCs, collected from a glioma patient whose treatment included an IDH1 peptide vaccine. The receptor source for this set is a man between 25 and 39 years old with glioma.

The chain uses TRBV9 and TRBJ2-2, with 7 bases identical to TRBD1. The V gene end was trimmed by 4 bases and the J gene end by 0 bases; junction bases not matched to a gene: 9. CDR1 SGDLS and CDR2 YYNGEE come from the germline V gene. CDR3 size: 17 residues. Here the CDR3 DNA reads TGTGCCAGCAGCCCCCTCCTCGGACAGGCGAACACCGGGGAGCTGTTTTTT. The encoded protein is CASSPLLGQANTGELFF.

The chain employs TRBV5-8 and TRBJ2-6; tentative D call: TRBD2 (6 bases). The V gene lost 9 bases and the J gene lost 3 bases, with 10 bases spanning the gap. CDR3 length: 13 residues. Germline V CDR1 and CDR2: SGHTS, YDEGEE. This chain's CDR3 is CATGGNGANVLTF. DNA of the CDR3: TGTGCCACCGGGGGTAATGGGGCCAACGTCCTGACTTTC.

The chain has TRBV2 and TRBJ1-1; D call uncertain. V was shortened by 8 bases and J by 8 bases, with 9 bases between the two germline ends. This CDR3 has 10 amino acids. Germline lookup yields CDR1 SNHLY and CDR2 FYNNEI. This chain's CDR3 is CASGGVEAFF. CDR3 DNA: TGTGCCAGCGGTGGAGTAGAAGCTTTCTTT.

Only a few counts were recorded for this clone. The gene calls are TRBV28 and TRBJ1-1; TRBD1 might be the D (6 bases). The length of the CDR3 is 14 residues. Trimming removed 5 bases from V and 10 bases from J, with 20 bases in between. Germline assignment: CDR1 MDHEN and CDR2 SYDVKM. CDR3 DNA: TGTGCCAGCAGTCTTGCTACAGGGTCGGGTGTAGCTTTCTTT. Translating gives CASSLATGSGVAFF. Full variable domain (rest looked up from reference TRBV28 and TRBJ1-1): DVKVTQSSRYLVKRTGEKVFLECVQDMDHENMFWYRQDPGLGLRLIYFSYDVKMKEKGDIPEGYSVSREKKERFSLILESASTNQTSMYLCASSLATGSGVAFFGQGTRLTVV.

This chain links TRBV5-5 with TRBJ1-1, with D perhaps matching TRBD1 (5 bases). There are 14 residues in the CDR3. Germline values: CDR1 SGHKS, CDR2 YYEKEE (reference sequence). V dropped 2 bases and J dropped 4 bases, with 12 bases sitting between them. The CDR3 loop reads CASSFQGWGTEAFF. The CDR3 DNA sequence: TGTGCCAGCAGCTTCCAGGGCTGGGGCACTGAAGCTTTCTTT.

V is TRBV5-1 and J is TRBJ2-3; D unresolved. Germline V CDR1 and CDR2: SGHRS, YFSETQ. The CDR3 sequence is 15 residues long. The V end lost 0 bases, the J end lost 0 bases, and 8 bases lay between the germline ends. This CDR3 reads CASSLESPSTDTQYF. As DNA, the CDR3 is TGCGCCAGCAGCTTGGAGTCCCCTAGCACAGATACGCAGTATTTT.

CDR3 in DNA: TGCAGCGTTGAGTACTCACCGATTTTGGCTAATGAGCAGTTCTTC. Residues: CSVEYSPILANEQFF. The J gene is TRBJ2-1, the V gene TRBV29-1; D gene ambiguous. CDR3 length equals 15 residues. From germline, CDR1 is SQVTM and CDR2 ANQGSEA. V dropped 3 bases and J dropped 7 bases, with 19 bases sitting between them.

The V gene is TRBV19, the J gene TRBJ1-1; D may be TRBD1 (5 bases). V was pared by 3 bases and J by 5 bases, with 16 bases between. This CDR3 is built from 15 residues. Germline CDR1 is LNHDA and CDR2 is SQIVND (reference sequence). CDR3 protein: CASSISRGSYTEAFF. CDR3 DNA sequence: TGTGCCAGTAGTATCTCCCGGGGGTCTTATACTGAAGCTTTCTTT.

The chain employs TRBV7-9 and TRBJ2-3, with D possibly TRBD2 on 6 matching bases. Germline V gene data show CDR1 as SEHNR and CDR2 as FQNEAQ (reference sequence). This CDR3 has 14 residues. The germline V and J ends were trimmed by 5 bases and 1 base, with 10 bases remaining between them. DNA for the CDR3: TGTGCCAGCAGCCCATTAGCGGGCACAGATACGCAGTATTTT. Protein product: CASSPLAGTDTQYF.

The V gene is TRBV5-8, the J gene TRBJ1-5; D gene uncertain. This CDR3 has 13 amino acids. Deletions cut 0 bases from V and 4 bases from J, with 5 bases between. The germline V gene has CDR1 SGHTS and CDR2 YDEGEE. CDR3 protein: CASSLARNQPQHF. In DNA form, the CDR3 reads TGTGCCAGCAGCTTGGCCAGGAATCAGCCCCAGCATTTT.

The chain is built from TRBV7-2 and TRBJ2-5, with 8 bases matching TRBD1. V dropped 3 bases and J dropped 4; count of bases not matched to a gene: 7. This CDR3 contains 15 residues. Germline CDR1 reads SGHTA; CDR2 reads FQGNSA. The CDR3 region is CASSFDRGFGETQYF. As DNA, the CDR3 is TGTGCCAGCAGCTTCGACAGGGGTTTTGGAGAGACCCAGTACTTC. Filled out from reference TRBV7-2 and TRBJ2-5, the complete variable domain reads GAGVSQSPSNKVTEKGKDVELRCDPISGHTALYWYRQSLGQGLEFLIYFQGNSAPDKSGLPSDRFSAERTGGSVSTLTIQRTQQEDSAVYLCASSFDRGFGETQYFGPGTRLLVL.

V gene TRBV4-2 combines with J gene TRBJ2-7; 7 bases map to TRBD2. The CDR3 is 16 residues long. V lost 0 bases and J lost 4; bases outside the gene matches: 9. Germline V gene sequence: CDR1 LGHNA, CDR2 YNFKEQ. DNA of the CDR3: TGTGCCAGCAGCCAAGATTCCCGCGGGAGTGGTTACGAGCAGTACTTC. Protein product: CASSQDSRGSGYEQYF.

Written as DNA, the CDR3 is TGTGCCAGCAGCTCCGGGACGGGGGGCTACAATGAGCAGTTCTTC. Amino acids: CASSSGTGGYNEQFF. The chain is built from TRBV5-6 and TRBJ2-1; 7 bases are shared with TRBD2. V gave up 3 bases and J gave up 3 bases; unmatched junction bases: 6. Germline assignment: CDR1 SGHDT and CDR2 YYEEEE. The CDR3 extends over 15 amino acids.

The chain employs TRBV7-6 and TRBJ2-7; D call uncertain. In germline, CDR1 is SGHVS, CDR2 FNYEAQ. V gave up 4 bases and J gave up 3 bases, with 7 bases separating them. CDR3 length: 12 residues. Written as DNA, the CDR3 is TGTGCCAGCAGCTCAGGCGTCTACGAGCAGTACTTC. It yields the protein CASSSGVYEQYF.

A word on this clone: Other DNA sequences in the sample encode the same CDR3. The chain links TRBV27 to TRBJ2-7; 11 bases align to TRBD1. Germline assignment: CDR1 MNHEY and CDR2 SMNVEV (reference sequence). V lost 3 bases and J lost 6; bases outside the gene matches: 1. The CDR3 loop spans 13 amino acids. The CDR3 DNA reads TGTGCCAGCAGTTTTGGACAGGGGGCCGAGCAGTACTTC. It codes for CASSFGQGAEQYF.

V and J are TRBV5-8 and TRBJ2-5, with 7 bases fitting TRBD1. Germline V gives CDR1 SGHTS, CDR2 YDEGEE. V lost 5 bases to trimming and J lost 5 bases; unmatched junction nucleotides: 6. This CDR3 has 13 amino acids. The CDR3 nucleotides are TGTGCCAGCAGTCAGACAGGGCCGGAGACCCAGTACTTC. This codes for CASSQTGPETQYF.

The chain carries TRBV11-2 and TRBJ2-1, with a possible D match to TRBD1 (6 bases). V lost 4 bases and J 7 bases, leaving 14 bases between the germline ends. Germline-derived CDR1 and CDR2 are SGHAT and FQNNGV. The CDR3 is made up of 14 amino acids. The CDR3 DNA reads as TGTGCCAGCAGCTCCTATTACAGGGCTAATGAGCAGTTCTTC. Residues: CASSSYYRANEQFF.

This chain joins TRBV10-3 and TRBJ2-5, with a weak D call TRBD2 (6 bases). This CDR3 spans 14 amino acids. Between the trimmed V and J ends, which lost 5 bases and 5 bases, there was a span of 15 bases. From germline, CDR1 is ENHRY and CDR2 SYGVKD. The CDR3 reads CAISTTSTSETQYF. The CDR3 nucleotides are TGTGCCATCAGTACGACTAGTACTTCGGAGACCCAGTACTTC.

The chain is built from TRBV6-6 and TRBJ2-2; D gene ambiguous. Germline CDR1 MNHNY, CDR2 SVGAGI (reference sequence). The CDR3 contains 13 residues. The V end lost 6 bases, the J end lost 2 bases, and 7 bases lay between the germline ends. CDR3 residues: CASSRANTGELFF. For the CDR3, the DNA is TGTGCCAGCAGCCGAGCAAACACCGGGGAGCTGTTTTTT.

V is TRBV7-2 and J is TRBJ2-7, with unresolved D. V was clipped by 1 base and J by 0 bases, with 7 bases between them. This CDR3 spans 14 amino acids. Germline V gene sequence: CDR1 SGHTA, CDR2 FQGNSA. CDR3 region: CASSLEYSSYEQYF. In DNA form, the CDR3 reads TGTGCCAGCAGCTTAGAGTATAGCTCCTACGAGCAGTACTTC.

This rearrangement joins TRBV7-2 to TRBJ2-2; 9 bases align to TRBD1. The length of the CDR3 is 15 residues. CDR1 is SGHTA, CDR2 FQGNSA, per germline. V gave up 4 bases and J gave up 6 bases; unmatched junction bases: 6. The CDR3 region has the DNA TGTGCCAGCAGCTCTCGGGACAGGGTAGCCGGGGAGCTGTTTTTT. Amino acids: CASSSRDRVAGELFF. The full variable domain, its missing parts supplied by reference TRBV7-2 and TRBJ2-2, is GAGVSQSPSNKVTEKGKDVELRCDPISGHTALYWYRQSLGQGLEFLIYFQGNSAPDKSGLPSDRFSAERTGGSVSTLTIQRTQQEDSAVYLCASSSRDRVAGELFFGEGSRLTVL.

This sequence joins TRBV28 and TRBJ1-1; no clear D gene. This CDR3 has 14 residues. The germline V gene has CDR1 MDHEN and CDR2 SYDVKM. V was pared by 0 bases and J by 1 base, with 6 bases between. The CDR3 bases are TGTGCCAGCAGTTTATGGAATGGGAACACTGAAGCTTTCTTT. It is translated as CASSLWNGNTEAFF.

This clone was detected once. The J gene is TRBJ2-1, the V gene TRBV16; D possibly matches TRBD1 or TRBD2 (5 bases each). Germline V gives CDR1 KGHSY, CDR2 FQNENV. This CDR3 comprises 13 residues. Trimming removed 0 bases at V and 7 bases at J, with 7 bases between. Here the CDR3 reads CASSQSWGNEQFF. The DNA for the CDR3 is TGTGCCAGCAGCCAATCGTGGGGGAATGAGCAGTTCTTC.

In this sample, this clone turned up a few times. The chain couples TRBV6-5 to TRBJ2-3; possible D gene TRBD1, 5 bases. From germline, CDR1 is MNHEY and CDR2 SVGAGI. Trimming cost V 4 bases and J 8 bases, with 13 bases left between them. The CDR3 is 13 amino acids. The CDR3 DNA is TGTGCCAGCAGTTCCGGTGGGGCTGGTACGCAGTATTTT. It yields the protein CASSSGGAGTQYF.

J is TRBJ1-6 and V is TRBV7-3; D not resolved. V dropped 2 bases and J dropped 7 bases, with 6 bases sitting between them. The CDR3 is 13 residues long. The germline CDR1 and CDR2 sequences are SGHTA and FQGTGA. The CDR3 DNA reads TGTGCCAGCAGCTTAGGCCGGAATTCACCCCTCCACTTT. It is translated as CASSLGRNSPLHF. The complete variable domain, with remaining parts taken from reference TRBV7-3 and TRBJ1-6, reads GAGVSQTPSNKVTEKGKYVELRCDPISGHTALYWYRQSLGQGPEFLIYFQGTGAADDSGLPNDRFFAVRPEGSVSTLKIQRTERGDSAVYLCASSLGRNSPLHFGNGTRLTVT.

This clone was observed a few times. V usage is TRBV2 and J usage is TRBJ1-2; no reliable D call. Germline values: CDR1 SNHLY, CDR2 FYNNEI. Trimming removed 9 bases at V and 5 bases at J, with 10 bases between. CDR3 length equals 11 residues. The chain's CDR3 is CASTQRYGYTF. CDR3 nucleotide sequence: TGTGCCAGTACGCAGAGGTATGGCTACACCTTC.

CDR3 in DNA: TGTGCCAGCAGCTGGGATCAGCCCCAGCATTTT. Translated: CASSWDQPQHF. The chain uses TRBV5-8 and TRBJ1-5; D uncertain. The CDR3 is made up of 11 amino acids. Germline CDR1 SGHTS, CDR2 YDEGEE. Trimming stripped 3 bases from V and 5 bases from J, with 3 bases between.

In this sample, this clone turned up a few times. The V and J genes are TRBV25-1 and TRBJ2-1, with 8 nucleotides matching TRBD2. V lost 1 base and J lost 8; bases outside the gene matches: 7. The CDR3 totals 15 residues. Germline assignment: CDR1 MGHDK and CDR2 SYGVNS. This CDR3 is CASSEFSGIGYEQFF. The CDR3 DNA reads as TGTGCCAGCAGTGAATTTAGCGGGATTGGATATGAGCAGTTCTTC.

The chain employs TRBV18 and TRBJ2-2, with D hard to call. Germline V CDR1 and CDR2: KGHSH, LQKENI. This CDR3 comprises 12 residues. Between the trimmed V and J ends, which lost 3 bases and 13 bases, there was a span of 12 bases. The CDR3 loop reads CASSPERSLLFF. CDR3 in DNA: TGTGCCAGCTCACCGGAGAGATCGTTGCTGTTTTTT.

This clone is a singleton in its sample. CDR3 sequence reads: CASSVDRNYGYTF. CDR3 DNA: TGTGCCAGCAGCGTAGACAGAAACTATGGCTACACCTTC. The chain combines TRBV5-8 with TRBJ1-2, with D maybe TRBD1 (5 bases). CDR3 length: 13 amino acids. V gave up 4 bases and J gave up 2 bases, with 9 bases separating them. CDR1 is SGHTS, CDR2 YDEGEE, per germline.